A selection of T cell receptor beta chains follows, all from one sample in a study of control samples from healthy donors and cancer patients. The assay was immunoSEQ multiplex PCR, and TCRdb's table has in-frame clones only and misses some. Found here are around 75,000 clones, around 92% of them singletons; the top ten hold over 4.5%. Sequenced material: blood. The receptors stem from a woman aged 60 to 75 in good health. The CDR3 runs from the conserved cysteine through the conserved F or W. D genes are given only for firm matches. Clone size is shown for a subset of rows, as once, few, many or a class of expanded clone.

CDR3 protein	CDR3 DNA	V gene	clone size	J gene	D gene
CASSRGVVSSGANVLTF	TGCGCCAGCAGCCGAGGGGTCGTAAGCTCTGGGGCCAACGTCCTGACTTTC	TRBV4-3	NA	TRBJ2-6	NA
CASSLGQAPLEQYF	TGTGCCAGCAGCTTAGGACAGGCACCCCTCGAGCAGTACTTC	TRBV7-9	few	TRBJ2-7	NA
CASSDERGLSNQPQHF	TGTGCCAGCAGTGACGAACGGGGCCTCTCCAATCAGCCCCAGCATTTT	TRBV6-4	once	TRBJ1-5	NA
CASSTLATRGWAPETQYF	TGTGCCAGCAGCACCTTGGCGACTAGGGGGTGGGCCCCAGAGACCCAGTACTTC	TRBV7-6	NA	TRBJ2-5	NA
CASSPTVPSGNTIYF	TGTGCCAGCAGCCCGACGGTCCCCTCTGGAAACACCATATATTTT	TRBV14	NA	TRBJ1-3	NA
CASSQDLKRSYEQYF	TGTGCCAGCAGCCAAGATTTAAAAAGATCCTACGAGCAGTACTTC	TRBV4-2	NA	TRBJ2-7	NA
CASRGTRGEQFF	TGTGCCAGCAGGGGCACGCGTGGTGAGCAGTTCTTC	TRBV6-5	NA	TRBJ2-1	NA
CASRGGTSQPQHF	TGTGCCAGTAGAGGGGGGACTAGTCAGCCCCAGCATTTT	TRBV19	NA	TRBJ1-5	NA
CASSPRDGSSGNQPQHF	TGCGCCAGCAGCCCCAGGGACGGCTCCTCCGGCAATCAGCCCCAGCATTTT	TRBV5-1	NA	TRBJ1-5	NA
CSVAGTSGTPAYEQFF	TGCAGCGTTGCAGGGACTAGCGGGACCCCTGCCTATGAGCAGTTCTTC	TRBV29-1	NA	TRBJ2-1	TRBD2
CASSLASVQETQYF	TGCGCCAGCAGCTTGGCCAGCGTCCAAGAGACCCAGTACTTC	TRBV5-1	NA	TRBJ2-5	NA
CASSISSGANVLTF	TGTGCCAGTAGTATCAGCTCTGGGGCCAACGTCCTGACTTTC	TRBV19	NA	TRBJ2-6	NA
CASSPRTGSADTQYF	TGTGCCAGCAGTCCTCGGACAGGGTCTGCAGATACGCAGTATTTT	TRBV6-5	NA	TRBJ2-3	TRBD1
CASSLGTGGNEQFF	TGTGCCAGCAGCTTGGGGACAGGGGGAAATGAGCAGTTCTTC	TRBV7-3	NA	TRBJ2-1	TRBD1
CASSPPGLAAPYEQYF	TGTGCCAGCTCACCCCCGGGACTAGCGGCCCCCTACGAGCAGTACTTC	TRBV18	NA	TRBJ2-7	TRBD2